The rows below give T cell receptor beta chains drawn from one sample of a study of T cell responses to AZD1222 COVID-19 vaccine. TCRdb's table, derived via immunoSEQ multiplex PCR, lists solely in-frame clones and lacks some. The sample consists of approximately 100,000 clones, approximately 89% of them appearing once. This specimen consisted of peripheral blood, obtained on day 0 of AZD1222 vaccination. Receptors were obtained from an adult in good health. The CDR3 runs from the conserved cysteine through the conserved F or W. The D gene is left open where the match is weak. Clone sizes are given selectively: once, few, many, or a class where the clone is expanded.

.	.	TRBV19	TRBJ2-7	CASSTWGSNYEQYF	TGTGCCAGTAGTACCTGGGGCTCCAACTACGAGCAGTACTTC
.	.	TRBV6-5	TRBJ1-1	CASGPTGTTEAFF	TGTGCCAGCGGCCCTACAGGGACCACTGAAGCTTTCTTT
.	.	TRBV7-7	TRBJ2-3	CASRPRSHPEPSLSRHTDTQYF	TGTGCCAGCAGACCCAGATCGCACCCCGAACCCTCATTAAGTCGTCACACAGATACGCAGTATTTT
TRBD1	.	TRBV7-9	TRBJ1-3	CASSPSFGTGKSGNTIYF	TGTGCCAGCAGTCCAAGCTTCGGGACAGGGAAGTCTGGAAACACCATATATTTT
.	.	TRBV2	TRBJ1-3	CASRRGSNGNTIYF	TGTGCCAGCAGGCGGGGCTCCAATGGAAACACCATATATTTT
TRBD2	.	TRBV24-1	TRBJ2-3	CATSESGLAGGQDTQYF	TGTGCCACCAGTGAATCGGGACTAGCGGGGGGGCAAGATACGCAGTATTTT
TRBD1	.	TRBV6-7	TRBJ2-1	CASTGQANYNEQFF	TGTGCCAGCACGGGACAGGCCAACTACAATGAGCAGTTCTTC
TRBD1	.	TRBV5-1	TRBJ1-1	CASSWAQGRQGTEAFF	TGCGCCAGCAGCTGGGCACAGGGGCGCCAAGGGACTGAAGCTTTCTTT
.	.	TRBV5-6	TRBJ2-2	CASSSGVLVSGELFF	TGTGCCAGCTCCTCCGGGGTGTTGGTCTCCGGGGAGCTGTTTTTT
.	few	TRBV20-1	TRBJ2-6	CSASRGQGFFSGANVLTF	TGCAGTGCTAGTCGGGGACAAGGATTCTTCTCTGGGGCCAACGTCCTGACTTTC
TRBD1	.	TRBV20-1	TRBJ1-5	CSASQDRGWNQPQHF	TGCAGTGCAAGTCAAGACAGGGGGTGGAATCAGCCCCAGCATTTT
TRBD1	.	TRBV11-2	TRBJ2-7	CASSQGQGDYEQYF	TGTGCCAGCAGCCAGGGACAGGGGGACTACGAGCAGTACTTC
.	.	TRBV5-4	TRBJ1-3	CASSAALGTSGNTIYF	TGTGCCAGCAGCGCTGCCTTGGGGACGTCTGGAAACACCATATATTTT
.	once	TRBV5-1	TRBJ2-7	CASSLASGRISYEQYF	TGCGCCAGCAGCTTGGCCTCAGGACGGATCTCCTACGAGCAGTACTTC
TRBD2	.	TRBV5-1	TRBJ2-5	CASSSAGVPQETQYF	TGCGCCAGCAGCTCCGCGGGGGTACCCCAAGAGACCCAGTACTTC
.	.	TRBV3-1/TRBV3-2	TRBJ1-5	CASSQDPPGNQPQHF	TGTGCCAGCAGCCAAGATCCACCGGGAAATCAGCCCCAGCATTTT
.	.	TRBV6-5	TRBJ2-5	CASSLTTGTETQYF	TGTGCCAGCAGTCTAACTACAGGGACCGAGACCCAGTACTTC
.	few	TRBV7-8	TRBJ1-1	CASSIDRNTEAFF	TGTGCCAGCAGCATAGACAGGAACACTGAAGCTTTCTTT